The present T cell receptor beta chain was sequenced within a study of T cells in Graves' hyperthyroidism and ophthalmopathy. Out of over 9 ml of fresh peripheral blood came the PBMCs. It was RNA transcripts that yielded the amplified TCR beta CDR3 regions. HTBI primers were the set used in a first-round RT-PCR of the TCR CDR3. MiXCR was run by TCRdb on the multiplex PCR reads, yielding one entry per CDR3 protein. The table shows 490,000 or so distinct CDR3 sequences, with roughly 15% occurring only once. The CDR3 contains 15 residues. Germline V gene data show CDR1 as SGHTA and CDR2 as FQGNSA. Germline trimming cut 3 bases from V and 5 bases from J; bases unmatched to any gene: 9.

This TCR came from a woman aged 30 to 39 with Graves' ophthalmopathy. The chain has TRBV7-2 and TRBJ1-2; 7 bases are a match to TRBD1. Sequenced: blood. This CDR3 is CASSFGQEPLYGYTF. The CDR3 coding sequence is TGTGCCAGCAGCTTTGGACAGGAGCCTCTGTATGGCTACACCTTC.